This TCR beta chain was obtained from a study of T-cell reconstitution after alpha-beta-depleted transplantation in children. Study-wide points: T-cell counts and diversity at one year post-transplant came mainly from newly produced T cells. Reports say that about two months after transplant, the alpha-beta T cells came out of several hundred graft clones that had expanded.

A note on this clonotype: Its matching antigen is unknown. The junction shows a germline mismatch at one end, possibly a read error.

The length of the CDR3 is 15 residues. CDR1 and CDR2 from the germline V gene are MDHEN and SYDVKM. Unique molecular identifiers were incorporated during preparation of the TCRbeta library. TCRdb reprocessed the PCR reads via MiXCR and lists one record per CDR3 protein. This table has 550,000 to 600,000 distinct CDR3 sequences, 20% to 25% appearing once. The clonotype comes from a boy in the first two years of life who had a stem cell transplant for acute myeloid leukemia, so the T cells may come from the graft donor. The chain joins TRBV28 to TRBJ2-3, with D perhaps matching TRBD2 (5 bases). Sample: PBMCs, mostly from graft donor cells, taken 360 days after TCRalphabeta/CD19-depleted stem cell transplant. The CDR3 spells CASSLEGPIADTQYF. CDR3 DNA: TGTGCCAGCAGTTTAGAGGGCCCAATTGCAGATACACAGTATTTT.